The T cell receptor (beta chain) under discussion was sequenced for a study of blood T cell repertoires in COVID-19. As for the study in general: PBMCs, B-cell-depleted T cells, or T cells were the source of the cDNA or gDNA that made up the material.

The CDR3 loop spans 15 amino acids. CDR1 and CDR2 (germline): ENHRY, SYGVKD. V was shortened by 3 bases and J by 3 bases, with 11 bases between the two germline ends. In the study's own analysis: The authors estimated nucleated cell counts from reference gene primer amplification. Clones were sequenced by immunoSEQ multiplex PCR, and TCRdb holds only the in-frame ones, with some missing. That table supplies the V and J calls and clone size; D and trimming were determined from the DNA. The sample yields roughly 72,000 clones, 88% seen once. The source is a human donor in a cohort sampled during active COVID-19. This chain uses TRBV10-3 with TRBJ1-4; D is perhaps TRBD1 (6 bases). Sequenced sample: peripheral blood. The CDR3 loop reads CAISEGGFSNEKLFF. For the CDR3, the DNA is TGTGCCATCAGTGAAGGGGGTTTCTCTAATGAAAAACTGTTTTTT.